These T cell receptor beta chains were read from a single sample in a study of blood T cell repertoires in COVID-19. Assay: immunoSEQ multiplex PCR; the TCRdb copy retains only in-frame clones and omits some. Altogether about 400,000 clones are present, around nine tenths being singletons, with the ten largest covering less than 3.5%. The sequenced sample was peripheral blood. The source of these receptors is a human donor in a cohort sampled during active COVID-19. Each CDR3 is given with its conserved first and last residue. The order of the fields is clone size, J gene, D gene, V gene, CDR3 protein, CDR3 DNA. D genes are given only for firm matches. Only part of the rows carry a size: once, few, many, or a class if the clone is expanded.

. TRBJ2-3 TRBD2 TRBV5-1 CASSRKTSGPTDTQYF TGCGCCAGCAGCCGGAAGACTAGCGGCCCCACAGATACGCAGTATTTT
. TRBJ2-7 . TRBV28 CASSLSEGVRYEQYF TGTGCCAGCAGTTTATCGGAAGGGGTCAGGTACGAGCAGTACTTC
. TRBJ2-5 TRBD2 TRBV5-1 CASAHASGGLGETQYF TGCGCCAGCGCCCATGCTAGCGGGGGGCTTGGGGAGACCCAGTACTTC
. TRBJ1-1 . TRBV28 CASSPLRNTEAFF TGTGCCAGCAGTCCCCTCAGGAACACTGAAGCTTTCTTT
. TRBJ2-6 TRBD1 TRBV4-1 CASIGTGDSGANVLTF TGCGCCAGCATTGGCACAGGGGACTCTGGGGCCAACGTCCTGACTTTC
once TRBJ1-5 . TRBV27 CASRAGWSNQPQHF TGTGCCAGCAGAGCAGGGTGGAGCAATCAGCCCCAGCATTTT
. TRBJ2-5 TRBD2 TRBV6-6 CASSYSGGAKETQYF TGTGCCAGCAGTTACTCCGGGGGGGCCAAAGAGACCCAGTACTTC
. TRBJ2-2 TRBD2 TRBV30 CAWRGRDPFTGELFF TGTGCCTGGAGGGGGAGGGACCCCTTCACCGGGGAGCTGTTTTTT
. TRBJ2-4 TRBD2 TRBV5-6 CASSSGTSGSAGNIQYF TGTGCCAGCAGCTCCGGGACTAGCGGGAGCGCGGGAAACATTCAGTACTTC
few TRBJ2-7 TRBD1 TRBV10-3 CAISQGAYEQYF TGTGCCATTTCACAGGGGGCGTACGAGCAGTACTTC
. TRBJ2-1 . TRBV5-1 CASSFSLEAPAYNEQFF TGCGCCAGCAGCTTCTCCTTGGAGGCCCCCGCCTACAATGAGCAGTTCTTC
. TRBJ1-6 . TRBV5-1 CASSLEGSLNSPLHF TGCGCCAGCAGCTTGGAGGGGTCCCTCAATTCACCCCTCCACTTT
. TRBJ2-2 . TRBV5-1 CASSLGSTANTGELFF TGCGCCAGCAGCTTGGGATCGACAGCGAACACCGGGGAGCTGTTTTTT
. TRBJ2-7 . TRBV12-3/TRBV12-4 CASTLRGWEQYF TGTGCCAGCACCTTAAGGGGTTGGGAGCAGTACTTC
. TRBJ2-3 TRBD1 TRBV9 CASSVEGGPSTDTQYF TGTGCCAGCAGCGTAGAAGGGGGCCCTAGCACAGATACGCAGTATTTT
. TRBJ1-4 TRBD1 TRBV28 CATGTEATNEKLFF TGTGCCACCGGGACAGAAGCAACTAATGAAAAACTGTTTTTT
. TRBJ2-7 . TRBV3-1/TRBV3-2 CASSQAGYEQYF TGTGCCAGCAGCCAAGCAGGGTACGAGCAGTACTTC
once TRBJ2-5 . TRBV24-1 CATSDHRDIQETQYF TGTGCCACCAGTGACCACCGGGACATACAAGAGACCCAGTACTTC
. TRBJ2-7 . TRBV5-1 CASSLVTAASYEQYF TGCGCCAGCAGCTTGGTGACAGCTGCCTCCTACGAGCAGTACTTC
once TRBJ2-3 . TRBV7-8 CASSPNTGIQSTDTQYF TGTGCCAGCAGCCCCAATACGGGGATTCAAAGCACAGATACGCAGTATTTT
once TRBJ1-1 . TRBV5-6 CASSPVSGHNTEAFF TGTGCCAGCAGCCCTGTCTCGGGACACAACACTGAAGCTTTCTTT
. TRBJ2-3 TRBD1 TRBV11-2 CASSSLRKPDRADTQYF TGTGCCAGCAGCTCCCTCCGAAAACCAGACAGGGCAGATACGCAGTATTTT
. TRBJ1-5 TRBD1 TRBV4-1 CASSSIPGQGFQPQHF TGCGCCAGCAGTAGTATCCCGGGACAGGGGTTTCAGCCCCAGCATTTT
. TRBJ2-4 . TRBV5-6 CASSSEDLAKNIQYF TGTGCCAGCAGCTCGGAGGACCTAGCCAAAAACATTCAGTACTTC
. TRBJ2-2 TRBD1 TRBV7-8 CASSSSTGEAGELFF TGTGCCAGCAGCTCCTCGACAGGGGAGGCCGGGGAGCTGTTTTTT
. TRBJ2-1 TRBD2 TRBV28 CASRTGTSGKNEQFF TGTGCCAGCAGAACCGGGACTAGCGGGAAAAATGAGCAGTTCTTC
. TRBJ2-7 TRBD1 TRBV5-4 CASTREQGAGIGEQYF TGTGCCAGCACCCGAGAACAGGGGGCTGGTATAGGCGAGCAGTACTTC
. TRBJ2-5 . TRBV4-1 CASSQVLRETQYF TGCGCCAGCAGCCAAGTTTTGAGGGAGACCCAGTACTTC
. TRBJ2-3 TRBD2 TRBV6-1 CASSELAERTDTQYF TGTGCCAGCAGTGAACTAGCGGAGCGCACAGATACGCAGTATTTT
. TRBJ1-1 . TRBV9 CASSTRGEGGAEAFF TGTGCCAGCAGCACCAGGGGCGAGGGGGGGGCTGAAGCTTTCTTT
. TRBJ2-3 . TRBV28 CASSLQATQDTQYF TGTGCCAGCAGTTTACAGGCCACGCAAGATACGCAGTATTTT
once TRBJ2-1 TRBD2 TRBV29-1 CSVLTSGYVEQFF TGCAGCGTCTTGACTAGCGGTTATGTTGAGCAGTTCTTC
. TRBJ2-3 . TRBV7-8 CASIVSRGFFTDTQYF TGTGCCAGCATTGTGTCCCGGGGATTTTTCACAGATACGCAGTATTTT
. TRBJ1-1 . TRBV28 CASRSPDGGTEAFF TGTGCCAGCAGGTCGCCGGACGGGGGCACTGAAGCTTTCTTT